This note documents a single T cell receptor beta chain sequence. TCRdb processed the RT-PCR reads anew with MiXCR; each CDR3 protein has one entry. This table has hundreds of thousands of distinct CDR3 sequences, approximately 14% appearing once. The CDR3 has 14 amino acids. Trimming cost V 8 bases and J 3 bases; bases outside gene matches: 6. Germline CDR1 is SNHLY and CDR2 is FYNNEI. This receptor was taken from a female donor in good health, serving as a healthy control. The chain employs TRBV2 and TRBJ1-2; 10 bases align to TRBD1. Specimen: memory CD4+ T cells from blood. CDR3 in amino acids: CASQAGTGDYGYTF. The DNA of the CDR3 is TGTGCCAGCCAAGCCGGGACAGGGGACTATGGCTACACCTTC.